These T cell receptor beta chains were read from a single sample in a study of T cell repertoires in cytomegalovirus infection. Their cognate antigens are unknown. From the reads, TCRdb called clonotypes with MiXCR, one entry per CDR3 protein. The data show fewer than 850,000 distinct CDR3 sequences, approximately 32% seen once. The sample consisted of cultured CD8+ T cells from PBMCs, taken from culture after CMV antigen stimulation. These receptors were obtained from a human donor in good health (CMV status not recorded). Some clones in this sample may be carry-over from other donors' samples. Each CDR3 is given with its conserved first and last residue.

v_call	j_call	cdr3_aa
TRBV3-1	TRBJ2-5	CASMASQYLETQYF
TRBV7-6	TRBJ2-2	CASSPKTGELFF
TRBV20-1	TRBJ1-4	CSARDLGGLGEKLFF
TRBV7-2	TRBJ2-1	CASSPLRGRSYNEQFF
TRBV2	TRBJ1-5	CASSEALGFAASQPQHF
TRBV7-6	TRBJ2-5	CASSLTINFWTEKETQYF
TRBV10-3	TRBJ2-7	CATRQKGQGGTNEQYF
TRBV13	TRBJ2-2	CASSKGGPGELFF
TRBV5-4	TRBJ2-2	CASSLDAGGFHRNTGELFF
TRBV7-9	TRBJ2-1	CASRVSGLNEQFF
TRBV27	TRBJ2-1	CASSLSGRTGGNEQFF
TRBV7-2	TRBJ2-4	CASSLEGVPLAKNIQYF
TRBV5-6	TRBJ1-1	CASSFMTGGMNTEAFF
TRBV24-1	TRBJ2-1	CATSDLREGANEQFF
TRBV6-5	TRBJ2-5	CASSYSEQRGWMTQYF
TRBV6-6	TRBJ1-5	CASRTDRILDQPQHF
TRBV7-8	TRBJ2-7	CASSPDRLYEQYF
TRBV5-1	TRBJ2-1	CASSSGTGLPYNEQFF
TRBV7-6	TRBJ2-1	CASSPRATPYNEQFF
TRBV9	TRBJ1-4	CASSPRDRDATNEKLFF
TRBV9	TRBJ1-1	CASRVIKTRAVVKDTEAFF
TRBV24-1	TRBJ2-2	CATRSGANTGELFF
TRBV10-3	TRBJ2-2	CAISDETGELFF
TRBV7-2	TRBJ1-6	CASSMRDRGKNSPLHF